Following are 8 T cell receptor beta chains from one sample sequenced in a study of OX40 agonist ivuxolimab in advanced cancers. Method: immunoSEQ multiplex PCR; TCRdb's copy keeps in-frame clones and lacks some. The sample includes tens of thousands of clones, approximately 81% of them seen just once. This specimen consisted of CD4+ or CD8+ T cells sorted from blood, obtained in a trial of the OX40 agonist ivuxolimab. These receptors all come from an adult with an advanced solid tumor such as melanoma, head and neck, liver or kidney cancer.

CDR3 in DNA: TGTGCCAGCGGTTCGGGGGGTTTCACAGATACGCAGTATTTT. Amino acids: CASGSGGFTDTQYF. The chain couples TRBV27 to TRBJ2-3; TRBD2 matches at 7 bases. The CDR3 covers 14 residues. CDR1 and CDR2 (germline): MNHEY, SMNVEV (reference sequence). V trimming: 8 bases; J trimming: 2 bases; junction bases outside the gene matches: 7.

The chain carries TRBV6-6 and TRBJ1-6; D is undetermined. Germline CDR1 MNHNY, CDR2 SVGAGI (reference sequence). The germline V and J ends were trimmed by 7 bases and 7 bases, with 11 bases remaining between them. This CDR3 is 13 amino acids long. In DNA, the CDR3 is TGTGCCAGCACCGAACGGTTAAATTCACCCCTCCACTTT. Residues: CASTERLNSPLHF.

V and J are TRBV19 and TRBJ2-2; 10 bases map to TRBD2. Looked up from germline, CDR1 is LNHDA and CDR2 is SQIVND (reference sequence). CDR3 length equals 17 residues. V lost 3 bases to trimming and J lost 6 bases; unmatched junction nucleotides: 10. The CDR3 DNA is TGTGCCAGTAGTATTGGGTCCCTAGCGGGAGCACCCGGGGAGCTGTTTTTT. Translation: CASSIGSLAGAPGELFF. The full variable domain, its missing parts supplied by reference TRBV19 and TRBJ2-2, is DGGITQSPKYLFRKEGQNVTLSCEQNLNHDAMYWYRQDPGQGLRLIYYSQIVNDFQKGDIAEGYSVSREKKESFPLTVTSAQKNPTAFYLCASSIGSLAGAPGELFFGEGSRLTVL.

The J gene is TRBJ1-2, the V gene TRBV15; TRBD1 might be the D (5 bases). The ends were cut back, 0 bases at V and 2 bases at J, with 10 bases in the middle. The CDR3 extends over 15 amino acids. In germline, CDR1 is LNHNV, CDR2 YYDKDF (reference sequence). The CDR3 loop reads CATSRDGAANYGYTF. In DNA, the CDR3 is TGTGCCACCAGCAGAGATGGGGCAGCGAACTATGGCTACACCTTC.

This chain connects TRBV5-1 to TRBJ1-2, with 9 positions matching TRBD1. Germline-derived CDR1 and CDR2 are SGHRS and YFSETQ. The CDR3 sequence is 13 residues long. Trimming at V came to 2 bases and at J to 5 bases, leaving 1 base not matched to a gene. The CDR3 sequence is CASSFGTGYGYTF. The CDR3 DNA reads TGCGCCAGCAGCTTCGGGACAGGGTATGGCTACACCTTC. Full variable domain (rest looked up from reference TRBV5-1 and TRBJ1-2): KAGVTQTPRYLIKTRGQQVTLSCSPISGHRSVSWYQQTPGQGLQFLFEYFSETQRNKGNFPGRFSGRQFSNSRSEMNVSTLELGDSALYLCASSFGTGYGYTFGSGTRLTVV.

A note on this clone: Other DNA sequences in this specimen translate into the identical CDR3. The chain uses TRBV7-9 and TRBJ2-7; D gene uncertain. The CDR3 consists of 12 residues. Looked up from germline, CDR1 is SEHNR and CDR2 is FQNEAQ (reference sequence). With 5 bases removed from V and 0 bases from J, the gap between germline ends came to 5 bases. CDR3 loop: CASSRSSYEQYF. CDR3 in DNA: TGTGCCAGCAGCCGGTCCTCCTACGAGCAGTACTTC. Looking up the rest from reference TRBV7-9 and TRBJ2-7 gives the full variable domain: DTGVSQNPRHKITKRGQNVTFRCDPISEHNRLYWYRQTLGQGPEFLTYFQNEAQLEKSRLLSDRFSAERPKGSFSTLEIQRTEQGDSAMYLCASSRSSYEQYFGPGTRLTVT.

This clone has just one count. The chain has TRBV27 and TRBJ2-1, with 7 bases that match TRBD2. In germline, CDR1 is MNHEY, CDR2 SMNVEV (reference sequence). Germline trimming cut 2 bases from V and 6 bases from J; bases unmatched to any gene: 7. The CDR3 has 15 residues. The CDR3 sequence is CASSLAGVNPNEQFF. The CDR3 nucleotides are TGTGCCAGCAGTTTAGCGGGAGTAAACCCCAATGAGCAGTTCTTC.

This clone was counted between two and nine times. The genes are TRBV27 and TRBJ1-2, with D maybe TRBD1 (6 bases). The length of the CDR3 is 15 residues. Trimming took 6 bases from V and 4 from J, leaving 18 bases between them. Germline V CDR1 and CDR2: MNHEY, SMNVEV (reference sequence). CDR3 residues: CASRGRGGTSYGYTF. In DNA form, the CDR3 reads TGTGCCAGCAGGGGGAGGGGGGGTACGAGCTATGGCTACACCTTC.